The rows below give T cell receptor beta chains drawn from one sample of a study of blood T cell repertoires in COVID-19. Assay: immunoSEQ multiplex PCR; the TCRdb copy retains only in-frame clones and omits some. The sample lists about 330,000 clones; more than 70% were seen once. The source material was peripheral blood. These receptor sequences come from a woman aged 50 to 65 with acute or convalescent COVID-19. Both conserved end residues are part of each CDR3. A D gene is named only where the DNA matches it firmly. Some rows have no size entry. The others give once, few or many, or a class for an expanded clone.

d_call clone_size j_call v_call cdr3_aa cdr3_nt
NA NA TRBJ2-3 TRBV9 CASSVDGGATDTQYF TGTGCCAGCAGCGTAGATGGGGGGGCGACAGATACGCAGTATTTT
NA NA TRBJ1-1 TRBV6-5 CASSQGLTEAFF TGTGCCAGCAGTCAGGGCCTGACTGAAGCTTTCTTT
NA NA TRBJ1-4 TRBV18 CASSPGRGNEKLFF TGTGCCAGCTCACCTGGCAGGGGTAATGAAAAACTGTTTTTT
TRBD1 NA TRBJ2-7 TRBV20-1 CSASLTGDSYEQYF TGCAGTGCTAGTTTGACAGGGGACTCCTACGAGCAGTACTTC
NA NA TRBJ2-2 TRBV3-1/TRBV3-2 CASSQVRSTGELFF TGTGCCAGCAGCCAAGTTCGGTCTACCGGGGAGCTGTTTTTT
TRBD1 NA TRBJ2-3 TRBV2 CASTGQGTDTQYF TGTGCCAGCACGGGACAGGGCACAGATACGCAGTATTTT
NA NA TRBJ1-1 TRBV3-1/TRBV3-2 CASSQLTGFHTEAFF TGTGCCAGCAGCCAATTGACAGGCTTCCACACTGAAGCTTTCTTT
TRBD1 NA TRBJ1-2 TRBV18 CASSPDRVYGYTF TGTGCCAGCTCACCCGACAGGGTCTATGGCTACACCTTC
NA NA TRBJ1-2 TRBV5-1 CASSLDGGNRGYTF TGCGCCAGCAGCTTGGACGGGGGGAACAGAGGCTACACCTTC
NA NA TRBJ2-5 TRBV3-1/TRBV3-2 CASSQGTEETQYF TGTGCCAGCAGCCAAGGGACAGAAGAGACCCAGTACTTC
TRBD1 NA TRBJ1-1 TRBV10-3 CAISGGPGGNTEAFF TGTGCCATCAGTGGGGGGCCAGGGGGAAACACTGAAGCTTTCTTT
TRBD1 NA TRBJ2-5 TRBV6-2/TRBV6-3 CASSYSGRGPGETQYF TGTGCCAGCAGTTACTCGGGCAGGGGGCCGGGAGAGACCCAGTACTTC
TRBD2 NA TRBJ2-3 TRBV5-1 CASSRLAGGDTDTQYF TGCGCCAGCAGCCGACTAGCGGGAGGGGACACAGATACGCAGTATTTT
NA NA TRBJ1-2 TRBV12-3/TRBV12-4 CASREGRHGYTF TGTGCCAGCCGAGAGGGAAGGCATGGCTACACCTTC
TRBD1 NA TRBJ2-7 TRBV6-5 CATRRTGNYEQYF TGTGCCACCCGCCGGACAGGGAACTACGAGCAGTACTTC
TRBD1 NA TRBJ2-5 TRBV7-9 CASSPSLGTGSQNQETQYF TGTGCCAGCAGCCCGTCCTTAGGGACAGGAAGCCAAAATCAAGAGACCCAGTACTTC
NA NA TRBJ1-5 TRBV27 CASSFEPGQPQHF TGTGCCAGCAGTTTTGAGCCGGGTCAGCCCCAGCATTTT
NA NA TRBJ1-4 TRBV7-9 CASSSATAGREKLFF TGTGCCAGCAGCTCCGCCACGGCGGGTAGGGAAAAACTGTTTTTT
TRBD1 NA TRBJ2-7 TRBV5-4 CASSRGQETYEQYF TGTGCCAGCAGCAGGGGACAGGAGACCTACGAGCAGTACTTC
TRBD2 NA TRBJ2-7 TRBV29-1 CSVGLAYNYEQYF TGCAGCGTCGGACTAGCGTATAATTACGAGCAGTACTTC
TRBD1 NA TRBJ2-7 TRBV27 CASSLKSGQGYEQYF TGTGCCAGCAGTCTCAAATCGGGACAGGGCTACGAGCAGTACTTC
NA few TRBJ2-5 TRBV11-2 CASSLDRQETQYF TGTGCCAGCAGCCTGGACAGACAAGAGACCCAGTACTTC
NA NA TRBJ1-5 TRBV19 CASDRGGGAVNQPQHF TGTGCCAGTGACAGAGGGGGGGGCGCGGTCAATCAGCCCCAGCATTTT
TRBD1 NA TRBJ1-1 TRBV7-9 CASSLRTGDTEAFF TGTGCCAGCAGCCTTCGGACAGGGGACACTGAAGCTTTCTTT
TRBD1 NA TRBJ1-3 TRBV2 CASSGTGWGNTIYF TGTGCCAGCAGTGGGACAGGGTGGGGAAACACCATATATTTT
NA NA TRBJ1-2 TRBV18 CASSPSTGANYGYTF TGTGCCAGCTCCCCTTCGACAGGAGCTAACTATGGCTACACCTTC
NA NA TRBJ2-3 TRBV24-1 CATSDTDSTNTDTQYF TGTGCCACCAGTGATACCGACAGTACAAACACAGATACGCAGTATTTT
NA NA TRBJ2-1 TRBV3-1/TRBV3-2 CASSPPRGLSYNEQFF TGTGCCAGCAGCCCCCCCAGGGGCCTATCCTACAATGAGCAGTTCTTC
TRBD1 NA TRBJ1-2 TRBV19 CASAQGVYGYTF TGTGCCTCGGCTCAGGGGGTTTATGGCTACACCTTC
NA NA TRBJ2-3 TRBV5-8 CASSLALGGVTDTQYF TGTGCCAGCAGCTTGGCGCTAGGGGGGGTTACAGATACGCAGTATTTT
NA once TRBJ2-3 TRBV10-2 CASSRAAVNRGLTDTQYF TGCGCCAGCAGTAGGGCAGCGGTGAACCGAGGGCTAACAGATACGCAGTATTTT
TRBD2 NA TRBJ2-5 TRBV5-4 CASSLAPSGRETQYF TGTGCCAGCAGCTTGGCCCCTAGCGGGAGGGAGACCCAGTACTTC
NA NA TRBJ2-1 TRBV5-8 CASNQVSYNEQFF TGTGCCAGCAATCAGGTTTCCTACAATGAGCAGTTCTTC